This paragraph reports one TCR beta chain. Its target is unknown. This entry comes from a study of cytomegalovirus exposure and HLA in healthy donors. General study results and limits: Per a prior analysis, the majority of TCR beta V segments were productive roughly 90% or roughly 30% of the time.

Trimming at V came to 1 base and at J to 6 bases, leaving 6 bases not matched to a gene. The CDR3 totals 14 residues. Germline V CDR1 and CDR2: SEHNR, FQNEAQ (reference sequence). PCR primers comprised 60 Vbeta and 13 Jbeta primers. Measured with immunoSEQ multiplex PCR; TCRdb has only the in-frame clones, and not every one. The repertoire holds about 240,000 clones, with 82% as singletons. The chain links TRBV7-9 to TRBJ2-7; 7 bases are a match to TRBD1. The TCR originated in a woman aged 40-49 years in good health and CMV-seropositive. Sample: PBMCs. The CDR3 DNA sequence: TGTGCCAGCAGCTTAGGGCAGGGGGACAGCGAGCAGTACTTC. The encoded protein is CASSLGQGDSEQYF.